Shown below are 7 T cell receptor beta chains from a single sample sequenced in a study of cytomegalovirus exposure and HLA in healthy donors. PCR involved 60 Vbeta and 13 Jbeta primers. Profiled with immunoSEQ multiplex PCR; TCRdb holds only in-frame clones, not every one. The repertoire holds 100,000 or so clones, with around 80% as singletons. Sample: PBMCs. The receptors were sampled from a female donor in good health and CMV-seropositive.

CDR3 nucleotides: TGTGCCGTACAGGGAGCTAACTATGGCTACACCTTC. Protein product: CAVQGANYGYTF. This chain connects TRBV6-5 to TRBJ1-2; D perhaps matches TRBD1 (6 bases). Germline CDR1 MNHEY, CDR2 SVGAGI. Trimming removed 11 bases at V and 0 bases at J, with 10 bases between. The CDR3 is 12 amino acids.

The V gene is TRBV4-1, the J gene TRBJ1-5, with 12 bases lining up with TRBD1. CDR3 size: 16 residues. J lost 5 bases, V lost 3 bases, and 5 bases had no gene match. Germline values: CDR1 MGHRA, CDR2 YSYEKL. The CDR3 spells CASSQGDRGPYQPQHF. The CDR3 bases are TGCGCCAGCAGCCAGGGGGACAGGGGGCCATATCAGCCCCAGCATTTT.

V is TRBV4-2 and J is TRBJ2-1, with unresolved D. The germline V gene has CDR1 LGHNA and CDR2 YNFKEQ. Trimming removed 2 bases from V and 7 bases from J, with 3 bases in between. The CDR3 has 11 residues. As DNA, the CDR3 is TGTGCCAGCAGCCAATCGAATGAGCAGTTCTTC. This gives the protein CASSQSNEQFF.

This CDR3 reads CASSPGQGYYEQYF. As DNA, the CDR3 is TGTGCCAGCAGTCCGGGACAGGGGTATTACGAGCAGTACTTC. The chain has TRBV6-5 and TRBJ2-7, with 10 bases that match TRBD1. The germline V gene encodes CDR1 MNHEY and CDR2 SVGAGI. CDR3 length: 14 amino acids. After removal of 5 bases from V and 4 bases from J, the junction contained 5 bases not matched to a gene.

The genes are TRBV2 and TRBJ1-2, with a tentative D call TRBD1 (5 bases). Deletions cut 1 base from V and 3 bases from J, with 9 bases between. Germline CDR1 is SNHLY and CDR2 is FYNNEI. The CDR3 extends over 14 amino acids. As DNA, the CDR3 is TGTGCCAGCAGTGAAGGGACAACCTACTATGGCTACACCTTC. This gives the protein CASSEGTTYYGYTF.

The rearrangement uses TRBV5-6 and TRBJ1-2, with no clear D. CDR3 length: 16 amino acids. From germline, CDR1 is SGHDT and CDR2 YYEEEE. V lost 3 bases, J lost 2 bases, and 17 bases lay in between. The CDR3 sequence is CASSWATGGGNYGYTF. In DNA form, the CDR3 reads TGTGCCAGCAGCTGGGCCACGGGAGGAGGAAACTATGGCTACACCTTC.

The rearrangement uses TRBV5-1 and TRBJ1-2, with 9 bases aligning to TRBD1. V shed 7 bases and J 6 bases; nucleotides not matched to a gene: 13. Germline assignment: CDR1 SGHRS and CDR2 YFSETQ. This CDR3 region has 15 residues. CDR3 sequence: CASSSGTGISHGYTF. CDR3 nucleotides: TGCGCCAGCTCGTCCGGGACAGGGATCAGCCATGGCTACACCTTC.